Following are 15 T cell receptor beta chains from one sample sequenced in a study of T cell repertoires in cytomegalovirus infection. Their recognized antigens are unknown. TCRdb passed the reads through MiXCR, listing each CDR3 protein once. The table lists about 340,000 distinct CDR3 sequences, about 28% of them singletons. The sequenced sample was cultured PBMCs, obtained from culture after CMV antigen stimulation. All receptors come from a human donor in good health (CMV status not recorded). Some clones in this sample may be carry-over from other donors' samples.

The chain couples TRBV7-3 to TRBJ2-1; the match to TRBD2 covers 11 bases. Germline V gene lookup returns CDR1 SGHTA and CDR2 FQGTGA. V trimming: 3 bases; J trimming: 8 bases; junction bases outside the gene matches: 9. The CDR3 spans 16 residues. Written as DNA, the CDR3 is TGTGCCAGCAGCTTCTCCCTAGCGGGGGGCCACGATGAGCAGTTCTTC. Translated, it gives CASSFSLAGGHDEQFF.

The V gene is TRBV28, the J gene TRBJ2-7; 11 nucleotides agree with TRBD2. V was pared by 6 bases and J by 2 bases, with 3 bases of the junction left unmatched. Germline V gives CDR1 MDHEN, CDR2 SYDVKM. This CDR3 region has 14 residues. DNA of the CDR3: TGTGCCAGCAGGGGGACTAGCGGAGCCTACGAGCAGTACTTC. Translating gives CASRGTSGAYEQYF.

This clonotype appeared a few times. The chain uses TRBV7-2 and TRBJ1-1; TRBD1 agrees at 7 bases. The CDR3 spans 15 residues. Trimming at V came to 5 bases and at J to 4 bases, leaving 10 bases not matched to a gene. Germline V gene data show CDR1 as SGHTA and CDR2 as FQGNSA. Here the CDR3 reads CASSPPGQMSTEAFF. CDR3 coding DNA: TGTGCCAGCAGCCCTCCGGGACAGATGAGCACTGAAGCTTTCTTT.

This clonotype was observed a handful of times. The J gene is TRBJ1-1, the V gene TRBV6-1; no definite D call. The CDR3 spans 14 residues. Germline CDR1 reads MNHNS; CDR2 reads SASEGT. The germline V and J ends were trimmed by 1 base and 4 bases, with 10 bases remaining between them. CDR3 sequence: CASSEGKLGTEAFF. CDR3 bases: TGTGCCAGCAGTGAAGGGAAACTCGGCACTGAAGCTTTCTTT.

This clonotype showed up many times. V and J are TRBV12-3 or TRBV12-4 and TRBJ1-5; D not resolved. CDR3 length: 14 amino acids. With 8 bases removed from V and 0 bases from J, the gap between germline ends came to 11 bases. The CDR3 sequence is CASSRDYSNQPQHF. CDR3 coding DNA: TGTGCCAGCTCACGGGATTATAGCAATCAGCCCCAGCATTTT.

V and J are TRBV20-1 and TRBJ1-4; D unclear. Per the germline V gene, CDR1 is DFQATT and CDR2 is SNEGSKA (reference sequence). V was cut by 6 bases and J by 3 bases, with 8 bases left in between. The CDR3 covers 12 residues. The CDR3 DNA reads TGCAGTGCGGACCGTTCTAATGAAAAACTGTTTTTT. Protein sequence: CSADRSNEKLFF.

This clonotype came up a few times. The V call is TRBV28, the J call TRBJ1-1; D uncertain. From germline, CDR1 is MDHEN and CDR2 SYDVKM. Trimming shortened V by 9 bases and J by 2 bases, and 19 bases separated the two germline ends. The CDR3 is 15 residues long. CDR3 in DNA: TGTGCCAGTTCGAAGTGGAGGGCTACAAACACTGAAGCTTTCTTT. This encodes CASSKWRATNTEAFF.

The chain employs TRBV19 and TRBJ2-5, with 9 bases that match TRBD2. This CDR3 has 16 amino acids. The germline V gene has CDR1 LNHDA and CDR2 SQIVND (reference sequence). J lost 4 bases, V lost 3 bases, and 9 bases had no gene match. The CDR3 sequence: CASSISGSGSPETQYF. The CDR3, as DNA: TGTGCCAGTAGTATTAGCGGTAGCGGGAGTCCAGAGACCCAGTACTTC.

This chain connects TRBV27 to TRBJ2-1, with D possibly being TRBD1 or TRBD2 (5 bases each). The germline V gene encodes CDR1 MNHEY and CDR2 SMNVEV (reference sequence). This CDR3 comprises 13 residues. Trimming pared 3 bases from V and 9 bases from J, leaving 12 bases between. This CDR3 is CASSFGGSGEQFF. The CDR3 coding sequence is TGTGCCAGCAGTTTTGGGGGTTCCGGTGAGCAGTTCTTC.

Ten or more counts support this clonotype. The chain uses TRBV7-9 and TRBJ1-2; unclear D gene. The CDR3 runs 15 residues. The germline V gene has CDR1 SEHNR and CDR2 FQNEAQ (reference sequence). V was clipped by 1 base and J by 1 base, with 10 bases between them. The CDR3 DNA reads TGTGCCAGCAGCTTAGGAGTAGGCCTTAACTATGGCTACACCTTC. The encoded protein is CASSLGVGLNYGYTF.

In this sample, this clonotype turned up many times. V gene TRBV7-3 combines with J gene TRBJ1-2, with D possibly TRBD1 on 6 matching bases. Trimming stripped 0 bases from V and 6 bases from J, with 20 bases between. Per the germline V gene, CDR1 is SGHTA and CDR2 is FQGTGA. The CDR3 has 17 residues. CDR3 residues: CASSLTPGAYAGNGYTF. CDR3 nucleotides: TGTGCCAGCAGCTTAACCCCAGGGGCTTACGCGGGGAATGGCTACACCTTC.

This clonotype was seen a handful of times. The CDR3 DNA sequence: TGTGCCAGCAGTGAAGGGGACGGGAGGACCACCGGGGAGCTGTTTTTT. Residues: CASSEGDGRTTGELFF. V is TRBV2 and J is TRBJ2-2; 7 bases line up with TRBD2. The CDR3 covers 16 residues. V lost 1 base and J lost 4; bases outside the gene matches: 6. In germline, CDR1 is SNHLY, CDR2 FYNNEI. The variable domain in full, completed from reference TRBV2 and TRBJ2-2, reads EPEVTQTPSHQVTQMGQEVILRCVPISNHLYFYWYRQILGQKVEFLVSFYNNEISEKSEIFDDQFSVERPDGSNFTLKIRSTKLEDSAMYFCASSEGDGRTTGELFFGEGSRLTVL.

V usage is TRBV14 and J usage is TRBJ1-2; a possible D gene is TRBD1 (5 bases). CDR1 is SGHDN, CDR2 FVKESK, per germline. Trimming removed 0 bases from V and 4 bases from J, with 12 bases in between. CDR3 length: 15 amino acids. In nucleotides, the CDR3 is TGTGCCAGCAGCCAAGATAGGGGCCAGATCTATGGCTACACCTTC. Protein sequence: CASSQDRGQIYGYTF.

The CDR3 loop reads CAWSSGSGANVLTF. The CDR3 DNA sequence: TGTGCCTGGAGTTCGGGGTCTGGGGCCAACGTCCTGACTTTC. The chain joins TRBV30 to TRBJ2-6; possible D gene TRBD2, 5 bases. The CDR3 is 14 amino acids. Germline V gives CDR1 GTSNPN, CDR2 SVGIG (reference sequence). The V end was cut by 2 bases, the J end by 1 base, with 6 bases between. Full variable domain (missing parts from reference TRBV30 and TRBJ2-6): SQTIHQWPATLVQPVGSPLSLECTVEGTSNPNLYWYRQAAGRGLQLLFYSVGIGQISSEVPQNLSASRPQDRQFILSSKKLLLSDSGFYLCAWSSGSGANVLTFGAGSRLTVL.

This clonotype was detected a few times. The V call is TRBV12-3 or TRBV12-4, the J call TRBJ1-2; no clear D. This CDR3 has 14 amino acids. The V end was cut by 3 bases, the J end by 4 bases, with 12 bases between. The CDR3 region has the DNA TGTGCCAGCAGTTTGAACCCACGGGGCTATGGCTACACCTTC. Translation: CASSLNPRGYGYTF.